A selection of T cell receptor beta chains follows, all from one sample in a study of Ad26.COV2.S vaccination and SARS-CoV-2 variants. Produced via immunoSEQ multiplex PCR; TCRdb's table is partial and in-frame only. The sample consists of around 370,000 clones, under 95% of them appearing once. Sequencing was performed on peripheral blood, taken after recovery from COVID-19. The receptors were gathered from a human donor who had recovered from COVID-19. Each CDR3 is given with its conserved first and last residue. The D gene is left open where the match is weak. Some rows have no size entry. The others give once, few or many, or a class for an expanded clone.

>-|TRBJ2-4|-|TRBV5-8
TGTGCCAGCAGCTTGGGGTGGCAGAGAGCCATTCAGTACTTC
CASSLGWQRAIQYF
>-|TRBJ1-3|-|TRBV29-1
TGCAGCGCCCTTGTGGGACGCCTAGGAAACACCATATATTTT
CSALVGRLGNTIYF
>-|TRBJ1-5|-|TRBV6-5
TGTGCCAGCCGGCCTCTTTATAGCAATCAGCCCCAGCATTTT
CASRPLYSNQPQHF
>-|TRBJ2-2|-|TRBV7-3
TGTGCCAGCAGCTTAGGGTTCTGGGGTAGCGCCGGGGAGCTGTTTTTT
CASSLGFWGSAGELFF
>TRBD1|TRBJ2-5|-|TRBV5-1
TGCGCCAGCAGCATCGGGACAGGCCAAGAGACCCAGTACTTC
CASSIGTGQETQYF
>TRBD2|TRBJ2-5|-|TRBV7-9
TGTGCCAGCAGCATACCTCTGGGACTAGCGGATGAAGAGACCCAGTACTTC
CASSIPLGLADEETQYF
>-|TRBJ2-3|-|TRBV6-6
TGTGCCAGCAGTCCCGCCAGGGGCGGGGGACAGTCTAGCACAGATACGCAGTATTTT
CASSPARGGGQSSTDTQYF
>-|TRBJ1-6|-|TRBV18
TGTGCCAGCTCACCACCGGAAGGTGGGAATTCACCCCTCCACTTT
CASSPPEGGNSPLHF
>TRBD1|TRBJ1-1|-|TRBV29-1
TGCAGCGCCGCGGGACAGGCGAACACTGAAGCTTTCTTT
CSAAGQANTEAFF
>-|TRBJ1-5|once|TRBV20-1
TGCAGTGCTAGTCGGGGCAATCAGCCCCAGCATTTT
CSASRGNQPQHF
>TRBD1|TRBJ2-7|once|TRBV10-2
TGCGCCAGCAGTGAGTATAGACAGGGCGCCCCTTACGAGCAGTACTTC
CASSEYRQGAPYEQYF
>-|TRBJ2-1|-|TRBV7-7
TGTGCTAGCAGCTTAGGGTCGCAGGGGGGTGAGCAGTTCTTC
CASSLGSQGGEQFF
>TRBD2|TRBJ2-7|-|TRBV2
TGTGCCAGCAGTAGACTAGCGGGGGGACTATACGAGCAGTACTTC
CASSRLAGGLYEQYF
>-|TRBJ1-3|-|TRBV5-1
TGCGCCAGCAGCTTGGGGGGTGAAGGAAACACCATATATTTT
CASSLGGEGNTIYF
>TRBD1|TRBJ1-1|-|TRBV18
TGTGCCAGCTCACCTCGGACAGGGGAGAACACTGAAGCTTTCTTT
CASSPRTGENTEAFF
>-|TRBJ2-1|-|TRBV7-9
TGTGCCAGCAGCCCCTACGGGGGCCTAAACAATGAGCAGTTCTTC
CASSPYGGLNNEQFF
>TRBD1|TRBJ1-1|-|TRBV4-2
TGTGCCAGCAGCCAAGACACAGGGGACACTGAAGCTTTCTTT
CASSQDTGDTEAFF
>-|TRBJ1-1|once|TRBV5-4
TGTGCCAGCAGCCCCGTTGGGACGTTGAACACTGAAGCTTTCTTT
CASSPVGTLNTEAFF
>-|TRBJ1-2|-|TRBV6-2/TRBV6-3
TGTGCCAGCAGTTACATTCCGTCAGGGATCTATGGCTACACCTTC
CASSYIPSGIYGYTF
>-|TRBJ1-1|-|TRBV15
TGTGCCACCAGCAGACGCCCCGTGGGGGGCCGTACTGAAGCTTTCTTT
CATSRRPVGGRTEAFF
>-|TRBJ2-2|-|TRBV27
TGTGCCAGCAGTCCCGGTCTCTTGAGTTTGCCCGGGGAGCTGTTTTTT
CASSPGLLSLPGELFF
>-|TRBJ2-1|-|TRBV7-9
TGTGCCAGCAGCTTCAGCTACAATGAGCAGTTCTTC
CASSFSYNEQFF
>-|TRBJ2-7|once|TRBV25-1
TGTGCCAGCAGTGGAGGGGAGCAGTACTTC
CASSGGEQYF
>TRBD2|TRBJ2-7|-|TRBV5-4
TGTGCCAGCAGCGTTTTAGCGGGGCCTCCGGGGGAGCAGTACTTC
CASSVLAGPPGEQYF
>-|TRBJ1-1|-|TRBV19
TGTGCCAGTAGTATAGATCCAGGCAACAAGCGCTCTGAAGCTTTCTTT
CASSIDPGNKRSEAFF
>TRBD1|TRBJ1-2|-|TRBV27
TGTGCCAGCAGCCTCACAATGACAGGGAGTGGCTACACCTTC
CASSLTMTGSGYTF
>-|TRBJ1-2|-|TRBV6-2/TRBV6-3
TGTGCCAGCAGTTCCGAGGACAGCCTCAACTATGGCTACACCTTC
CASSSEDSLNYGYTF
>TRBD2|TRBJ2-5|-|TRBV5-1
TGCGCCAGCAGGGAACCTAGCGGGGGGGCCGCAGAGACCCAGTACTTC
CASREPSGGAAETQYF
>TRBD1|TRBJ2-2|-|TRBV7-9
TGTGCCAGCAGAACAGGGGGAGACACCGGGGAGCTGTTTTTT
CASRTGGDTGELFF
>TRBD1|TRBJ1-5|-|TRBV10-3
TGTGCCATCAGTGAGGGGGACAGGGCTAATCAGCCCCAGCATTTT
CAISEGDRANQPQHF
>TRBD2|TRBJ2-5|-|TRBV25-1
TGTGCCAGCAGTGAATTGTCGGGGGGGACCCAGTACTTC
CASSELSGGTQYF
>-|TRBJ2-7|-|TRBV19
TGTGCCAGTAGTATAGGAGGGGGGAGCGGCGAGCAGTACTTC
CASSIGGGSGEQYF
>TRBD1|TRBJ2-7|-|TRBV27
TGTGCCAGCAGTTTAAAGACAGGGCTCTACGAGCAGTACTTC
CASSLKTGLYEQYF
>-|TRBJ2-3|-|TRBV6-4
TGTGCCAGCAGTGTGCCAGGACCCTATACAGATACGCAGTATTTT
CASSVPGPYTDTQYF
>-|TRBJ2-7|once|TRBV6-5
TGTGCCAGCACCAGGACCTCTGTCGGGCAGTACTTC
CASTRTSVGQYF
>TRBD1|TRBJ1-1|-|TRBV5-1
TGCGCCAGCACCCTAAGGGGACAGCTGATGAACACTGAAGCTTTCTTT
CASTLRGQLMNTEAFF
>-|TRBJ1-5|-|TRBV18
TGTGCCAGCTCACCAAGTGACCAGAGCAATCAGCCCCAGCATTTT
CASSPSDQSNQPQHF
>-|TRBJ2-3|-|TRBV7-2
TGTGCCAGCAGCTACCGGACTACAGATACGCAGTATTTT
CASSYRTTDTQYF
>-|TRBJ1-2|-|TRBV12-3/TRBV12-4
TGTGCCAGCAGTTCCCCGTTCTATGGCTACACCTTC
CASSSPFYGYTF
>TRBD1|TRBJ1-2|-|TRBV12-3/TRBV12-4
TGTGCCAGCAGTTTCCCGAACAGGGGAGGCTACACCTTC
CASSFPNRGGYTF
>-|TRBJ1-4|-|TRBV19
TGTGCCAGTACCCCCGGGCCCACCGTTGAAAAACTGTTTTTT
CASTPGPTVEKLFF
>TRBD1|TRBJ1-1|-|TRBV7-9
TGTGCCAGCAGCATGGGGACAGAAACTGAAGCTTTCTTT
CASSMGTETEAFF
>-|TRBJ1-2|-|TRBV5-6
TGTGCCAGCAGCTTGGTCAGGGCTGCAGCCCCTTATGGCTACACCTTC
CASSLVRAAAPYGYTF
>-|TRBJ2-5|-|TRBV6-5
TGTGCCAGCAGTAACCAGGGGCTCCAAGAGACCCAGTACTTC
CASSNQGLQETQYF
>-|TRBJ2-4|-|TRBV7-6
TGTGCCAGCAGCCCCGTGGGAGTTTCAAAGGAAAACATTCAGTACTTC
CASSPVGVSKENIQYF
>-|TRBJ2-2|-|TRBV11-3
TGTGCCAGCAGCTTAGATGGCGGCACCGGGGAGCTGTTTTTT
CASSLDGGTGELFF